The rows below give T cell receptor beta chains drawn from one sample of a study of blood T cell repertoires in COVID-19. Sequencing used immunoSEQ multiplex PCR; TCRdb keeps in-frame clones, though not all of them. The sample includes around 320,000 clones, 88% of them seen just once. The sequencing input was peripheral blood. These receptor sequences come from a woman younger than 45 who had recovered from COVID-19. CDR3s include the opening cysteine and the closing phenylalanine or tryptophan. A D gene is named only where the DNA matches it firmly. Clone sizes are given selectively: once, few, many, or a class where the clone is expanded.

CASSLGGAGLNYGYTF	TGTGCCAGCAGCTTAGGCGGGGCAGGGCTTAACTATGGCTACACCTTC	NA	NA	TRBV7-2	TRBJ1-2
CASSSSGERGLEDEQFF	TGTGCCAGCAGTTCGTCCGGTGAGCGGGGACTAGAAGATGAGCAGTTCTTC	TRBD2	NA	TRBV28	TRBJ2-1
CSVALLRFAVSEAFF	TGCAGCGTTGCCCTTCTTAGGTTTGCGGTCAGTGAAGCTTTCTTT	NA	NA	TRBV29-1	TRBJ1-1
CASSRRGQGLNSSGNTIYF	TGTGCCAGCAGCCGCCGGGGACAGGGGCTTAATTCCTCTGGAAACACCATATATTTT	TRBD1	NA	TRBV7-3	TRBJ1-3
CASNPGAGETQYF	TGTGCCAGCAATCCAGGGGCAGGAGAGACCCAGTACTTC	NA	NA	TRBV7-9	TRBJ2-5
CASSVRTGRFSYEQYF	TGTGCCAGCAGCGTCCGGACAGGTCGCTTCTCCTACGAGCAGTACTTC	TRBD1	once	TRBV5-6	TRBJ2-7
CASSHPAGGEQYF	TGCGCCAGCAGCCACCCCGCAGGGGGAGAGCAGTACTTC	TRBD1	NA	TRBV4-1	TRBJ2-7
CASSLFNEQYF	TGTGCCAGCAGTTTATTTAACGAGCAGTACTTC	NA	NA	TRBV28	TRBJ2-7
CATSQGTLTGELFF	TGTGCCACCAGCCAGGGGACCCTCACCGGGGAGCTGTTTTTT	NA	NA	TRBV15	TRBJ2-2
CASSQVWDSQTPNLYGYTF	TGCGCCAGCAGCCAAGTCTGGGACAGCCAAACTCCGAATCTGTATGGCTACACCTTC	TRBD1	NA	TRBV4-1	TRBJ1-2
CASSSGGGFEGYTF	TGCGCCAGCAGCTCCGGCGGGGGTTTTGAAGGCTACACCTTC	NA	NA	TRBV5-1	TRBJ1-2
CASSGGLAGDGEFF	TGTGCCAGCAGCGGAGGACTAGCGGGGGACGGGGAGTTCTTC	TRBD2	NA	TRBV7-3	TRBJ2-1
CASGPGHGNEKLFF	TGTGCCAGCGGGCCGGGACACGGTAATGAAAAACTGTTTTTT	NA	NA	TRBV28	TRBJ1-4
CSASDAGTGMNTEAFF	TGCAGTGCTAGTGACGCCGGGACAGGCATGAACACTGAAGCTTTCTTT	TRBD1	NA	TRBV20-1	TRBJ1-1
CASSPSLEFNYGYTF	TGTGCCAGCTCACCATCTCTAGAATTTAACTATGGCTACACCTTC	NA	NA	TRBV18	TRBJ1-2
CASSEMFLVPGEALHF	TGTGCCAGCAGTGAGATGTTTTTGGTCCCGGGGGAAGCCCTCCACTTT	NA	once	TRBV6-1	TRBJ1-6
CASSSDGTGNSPLHF	TGTGCCAGCAGCTCGGATGGGACAGGAAATTCACCCCTCCACTTT	TRBD1	NA	TRBV5-5	TRBJ1-6
CATGGDRVGNQPQHF	TGTGCCACCGGCGGAGACAGGGTCGGCAATCAGCCCCAGCATTTT	TRBD1	NA	TRBV15	TRBJ1-5
CASSSDRGRNTEAFF	TGTGCCAGCTCATCCGACAGGGGGCGAAACACTGAAGCTTTCTTT	TRBD1	NA	TRBV18	TRBJ1-1